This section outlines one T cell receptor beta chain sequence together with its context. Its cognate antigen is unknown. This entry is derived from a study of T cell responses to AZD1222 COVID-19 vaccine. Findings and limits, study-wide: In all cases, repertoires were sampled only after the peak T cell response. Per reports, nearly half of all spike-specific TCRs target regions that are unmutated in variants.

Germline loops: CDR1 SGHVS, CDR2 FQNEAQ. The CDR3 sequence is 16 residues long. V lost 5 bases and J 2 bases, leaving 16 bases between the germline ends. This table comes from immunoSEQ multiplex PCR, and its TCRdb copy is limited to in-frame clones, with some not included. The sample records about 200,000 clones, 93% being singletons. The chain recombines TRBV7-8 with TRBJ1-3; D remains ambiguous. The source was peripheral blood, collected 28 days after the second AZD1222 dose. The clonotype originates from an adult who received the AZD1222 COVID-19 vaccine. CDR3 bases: TGTGCCAGCAGCCCCCGAGCGACACTGACTGGAAACACCATATATTTT. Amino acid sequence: CASSPRATLTGNTIYF.